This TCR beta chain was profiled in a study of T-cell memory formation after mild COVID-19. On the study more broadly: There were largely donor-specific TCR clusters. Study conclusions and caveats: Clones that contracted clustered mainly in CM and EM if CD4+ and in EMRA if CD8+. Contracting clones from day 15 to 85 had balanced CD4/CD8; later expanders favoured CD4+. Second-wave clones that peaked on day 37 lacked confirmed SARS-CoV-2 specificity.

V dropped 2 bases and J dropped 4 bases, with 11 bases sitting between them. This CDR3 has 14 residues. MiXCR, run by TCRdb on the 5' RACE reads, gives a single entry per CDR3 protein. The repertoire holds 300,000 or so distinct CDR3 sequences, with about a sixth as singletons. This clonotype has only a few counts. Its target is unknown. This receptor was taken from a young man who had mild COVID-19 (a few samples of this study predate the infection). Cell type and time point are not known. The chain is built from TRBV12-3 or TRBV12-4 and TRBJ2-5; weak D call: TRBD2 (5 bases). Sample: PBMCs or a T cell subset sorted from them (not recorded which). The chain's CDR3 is CASSLLALGETQYF. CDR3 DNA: TGTGCCAGCAGTTTACTAGCCCTAGGAGAGACCCAGTACTTC.